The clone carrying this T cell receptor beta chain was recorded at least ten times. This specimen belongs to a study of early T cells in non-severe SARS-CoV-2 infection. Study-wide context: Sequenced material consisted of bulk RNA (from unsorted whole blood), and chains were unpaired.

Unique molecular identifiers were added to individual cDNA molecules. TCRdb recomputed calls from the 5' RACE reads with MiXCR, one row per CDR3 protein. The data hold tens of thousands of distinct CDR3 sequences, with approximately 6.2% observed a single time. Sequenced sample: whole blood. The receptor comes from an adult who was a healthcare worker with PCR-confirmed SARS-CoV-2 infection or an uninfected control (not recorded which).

The CDR3: CASSLVEGSTEAFF. The CDR3 nucleotides read TGTGCCAGCAGCTTAGTGGAGGGGAGCACTGAAGCTTTCTTT. This rearrangement joins TRBV13 to TRBJ1-1; D is perhaps TRBD1 (5 bases). The V end lost 1 base, the J end lost 4 bases, and 10 bases lay between the germline ends. The germline V gene encodes CDR1 PRHDT and CDR2 FYEKMQ (reference sequence). The CDR3 contains 14 residues.